This passage covers 21 T cell receptor beta chains from one sample sequenced in a study of T cell repertoires in cytomegalovirus infection. TCRdb re-analysed the reads in MiXCR, keeping a single row per CDR3 protein. The sample yields about 150,000 distinct CDR3 sequences, 17% seen once. The source material was CD8+ T cells from PBMCs. The receptors stem from a human donor in good health (CMV status not recorded). Some clones in this sample may be carry-over from other donors' samples.

The rearrangement uses TRBV29-1 and TRBJ1-2; D unresolved. V lost 6 bases and J lost 8, with 13 bases in between. This CDR3 has 11 residues. The germline gives CDR1 SQVTM, CDR2 ANQGSEA. The CDR3 spells CSVSNRDGYTF. In nucleotides, the CDR3 is TGCAGCGTCTCAAACAGAGACGGCTACACCTTC.

This clonotype was counted only a few times. The V and J genes are TRBV11-2 and TRBJ2-7, with D uncertain. V was cut by 1 base and J by 3 bases, with 10 bases left in between. Germline V gives CDR1 SGHAT, CDR2 FQNNGV. The length of the CDR3 is 14 residues. CDR3 DNA: TGTGCCAGCAGCTTAGCAACCGCGGTCTACGAGCAGTACTTC. Its protein product is CASSLATAVYEQYF.

The V call is TRBV6-2 or TRBV6-3, the J call TRBJ2-4, with TRBD2 matching over 9 bases. Germline V gene data show CDR1 as MNHEY and CDR2 as SVGEGT. With V trimmed by 7 bases and J by 1 base, 32 bases remained unmatched. The CDR3 has 24 residues. CDR3 sequence (DNA): TGTGCCAGCATGCCCCCAGAAGACAGCATTGTGCGGGAGGGCCTGTACGAGGCCAAAAACATTCAGTACTTC. Its translation is CASMPPEDSIVREGLYEAKNIQYF.

CDR3 sequence reads: CSAPGHGDLQPQHF. The CDR3 DNA is TGCAGTGCCCCGGGACACGGGGATCTTCAGCCCCAGCATTTT. The rearrangement joins TRBV20-1 to TRBJ1-5, with D possibly matching TRBD1 (6 bases). The CDR3 is 14 residues long. The V gene's germline CDR1 is DFQATT and CDR2 SNEGSKA (reference sequence). Deletions cut 6 bases from V and 6 bases from J, with 18 bases between.

This clonotype came up a few times. CDR3 loop: CASSWAPGGNQPQHF. DNA of the CDR3: TGTGCCAGCAGCTGGGCCCCCGGGGGCAATCAGCCCCAGCATTTT. The chain has TRBV7-2 and TRBJ1-5; no definite D call. V was clipped by 4 bases and J by 2 bases, with 12 bases between them. CDR3 size: 15 residues. CDR1 is SGHTA and CDR2 is FQGNSA in the germline V gene. The full variable domain, its missing parts supplied by reference TRBV7-2 and TRBJ1-5, is GAGVSQSPSNKVTEKGKDVELRCDPISGHTALYWYRQSLGQGLEFLIYFQGNSAPDKSGLPSDRFSAERTGGSVSTLTIQRTQQEDSAVYLCASSWAPGGNQPQHFGDGTRLSIL.

The chain couples TRBV4-3 to TRBJ1-5, with 7 bases fitting TRBD1. This CDR3 spans 20 amino acids. V lost 1 base and J lost 7; bases outside the gene matches: 22. Germline assignment: CDR1 LGHNA and CDR2 YSLEER. CDR3 DNA sequence: TGCGCCAGCAGCCAAGCCTTATTCCCGAAAACGCGACAGGGACGACAGCCCCAGCATTTT. Translation gives CASSQALFPKTRQGRQPQHF.

The chain uses TRBV10-3 and TRBJ1-5, with D unclear. The CDR3 consists of 15 residues. Between the trimmed V and J ends, which lost 0 bases and 5 bases, there was a span of 11 bases. Germline lookup yields CDR1 ENHRY and CDR2 SYGVKD. The CDR3 reads CAISESGQSDQPQHF. The CDR3 DNA follows: TGTGCCATCAGTGAGTCGGGTCAGTCGGATCAGCCCCAGCATTTT.

The gene calls are TRBV2 and TRBJ2-1, with 11 bases aligning to TRBD2. Trimming took 9 bases from V and 6 from J; bases not matched to a gene: 13. Germline V CDR1 and CDR2: SNHLY, FYNNEI. The CDR3 loop spans 16 amino acids. CDR3 coding DNA: TGTGCCAGAGGTAGGCTGGGACTAGCGGACCCCAATGAGCAGTTCTTC. Translation: CARGRLGLADPNEQFF.

The table lists this clonotype with a few counts. The V and J genes are TRBV7-9 and TRBJ2-1, with TRBD2 identical over 8 bases. Germline V gene data show CDR1 as SEHNR and CDR2 as FQNEAQ (reference sequence). The J segment lost 0 bases and the V segment lost 5 bases, leaving 9 bases of the junction unmatched. The CDR3 consists of 17 residues. The CDR3 sequence is CASSPRLAYSSYNEQFF. In DNA, the CDR3 is TGTGCCAGCAGCCCAAGACTAGCGTACAGCTCCTACAATGAGCAGTTCTTC.

V usage is TRBV14 and J usage is TRBJ2-7; weak D call: TRBD1 (7 bases). The CDR3 is made up of 16 amino acids. From germline, CDR1 is SGHDN and CDR2 FVKESK. V was shortened by 4 bases and J by 0 bases, with 16 bases between the two germline ends. DNA for the CDR3: TGTGCCAGCAGCCTCTGGGGCGGGACAGCCTCCTACGAGCAGTACTTC. Protein product: CASSLWGGTASYEQYF.

V is TRBV7-6 and J is TRBJ1-1; 7 bases fit TRBD1. Per the germline V gene, CDR1 is SGHVS and CDR2 is FNYEAQ. V was pared by 5 bases and J by 4 bases, with 4 bases of the junction left unmatched. The CDR3 length is 13 residues. Written as DNA, the CDR3 is TGTGCCAGCAGCCCAAGACAGGGCACTGAAGCTTTCTTT. Protein sequence: CASSPRQGTEAFF.

This clonotype was counted a few times. The chain is built from TRBV7-8 and TRBJ2-7; possibly TRBD2 for D (7 bases). CDR3 length equals 15 residues. Germline V lookup: CDR1 SGHVS, CDR2 FQNEAQ. V lost 5 bases and J 5 bases, leaving 19 bases between the germline ends. The CDR3 DNA reads as TGTGCCAGCAGCCCCGTCGGGGGGCTCACGGACGAGCAGTACTTC. The encoded protein is CASSPVGGLTDEQYF.

This clonotype showed up just a few times. This chain links TRBV29-1 with TRBJ2-2; TRBD1 might be the D (6 bases). Germline loops: CDR1 SQVTM, CDR2 ANQGSEA. The ends were cut back, 5 bases at V and 4 bases at J, with 11 bases in the middle. The CDR3 extends over 13 amino acids. The CDR3 reads CSVPLQGTGELFF. The CDR3 nucleotides are TGCAGCGTTCCCTTACAGGGCACCGGGGAGCTGTTTTTT.

Many counts were recorded for this clonotype. This chain links TRBV6-5 with TRBJ2-1; 7 nucleotides match TRBD1. From germline, CDR1 is MNHEY and CDR2 SVGAGI. V trimming: 6 bases; J trimming: 10 bases; junction bases outside the gene matches: 6. The CDR3 is made up of 12 amino acids. DNA for the CDR3: TGTGCCAGCAGCTTTCCGGGACAGGAGCAGTTCTTC. Its protein product is CASSFPGQEQFF.

The V gene is TRBV7-9, the J gene TRBJ2-7, with D perhaps TRBD2 (5 bases). This CDR3 region has 20 residues. Germline CDR1 SEHNR, CDR2 FQNEAQ (reference sequence). The V gene lost 4 bases and the J gene lost 3 bases, with 31 bases spanning the gap. The CDR3 DNA reads TGTGCCAGCAGCTCAAACAACAAAATTCGGCCCGGAGGAATGAACTACGAGCAGTACTTC. This translates into CASSSNNKIRPGGMNYEQYF.

The chain uses TRBV28 and TRBJ2-7; 15 nucleotides agree with TRBD2. In germline, CDR1 is MDHEN, CDR2 SYDVKM. The V and J ends lost 5 bases and 12 bases, in that order; junction bases with no gene match: 17. The CDR3 is made up of 17 amino acids. In nucleotides, the CDR3 is TGTGCCAGCAGTCGGGGACTAGCGGGAGGCCACTCCGAGCTACGGTACTTC. Its translation: CASSRGLAGGHSELRYF.

This chain links TRBV7-2 with TRBJ1-2; D might be TRBD1 (5 bases). CDR1 SGHTA and CDR2 FQGNSA come from the germline V gene. Trimming took 2 bases from V and 0 from J, leaving 16 bases between them. The CDR3 loop spans 17 amino acids. CDR3 loop: CASSLTQGVGANYGYTF. Here the CDR3 DNA reads TGTGCCAGCAGCTTAACCCAGGGAGTTGGCGCTAACTATGGCTACACCTTC.

This clonotype showed up just a few times. The chain has TRBV10-3 and TRBJ2-7; TRBD2 is a possible D gene (5 bases). The V gene's germline CDR1 is ENHRY and CDR2 SYGVKD. V dropped 3 bases and J dropped 4 bases, with 10 bases sitting between them. This CDR3 spans 13 amino acids. CDR3 sequence: CAISESRGYEQYF. The CDR3 region has the DNA TGTGCCATCAGTGAATCTCGGGGATACGAGCAGTACTTC.

The rearrangement uses TRBV6-2 or TRBV6-3 and TRBJ1-5, with 9 positions matching TRBD1. The V gene's germline CDR1 is MNHEY and CDR2 SVGEGT. The CDR3 runs to 14 residues. V trimming: 6 bases; J trimming: 5 bases; junction bases outside the gene matches: 5. The CDR3 loop reads CASSWGQGDQPQHF. The DNA for the CDR3 is TGTGCCAGCAGCTGGGGACAGGGTGATCAGCCCCAGCATTTT.

This clonotype has a handful of counts. The chain carries TRBV6-2 or TRBV6-3 and TRBJ2-1; no clear D gene. The germline V gene encodes CDR1 MNHEY and CDR2 SVGEGT. V lost 5 bases to trimming and J lost 4 bases, with 6 bases between them. The CDR3 extends over 12 amino acids. The CDR3 spells CASSENYNEQFF. CDR3 coding DNA: TGTGCCAGCAGTGAAAATTACAATGAGCAGTTCTTC.

The chain has TRBV28 and TRBJ1-1; no clear D. The germline V gene encodes CDR1 MDHEN and CDR2 SYDVKM. This CDR3 is built from 13 residues. Trimming removed 3 bases from V and 1 base from J, with 6 bases in between. CDR3 DNA: TGTGCCAGCAGTTTTACAGCGAACACTGAAGCTTTCTTT. Residues: CASSFTANTEAFF.